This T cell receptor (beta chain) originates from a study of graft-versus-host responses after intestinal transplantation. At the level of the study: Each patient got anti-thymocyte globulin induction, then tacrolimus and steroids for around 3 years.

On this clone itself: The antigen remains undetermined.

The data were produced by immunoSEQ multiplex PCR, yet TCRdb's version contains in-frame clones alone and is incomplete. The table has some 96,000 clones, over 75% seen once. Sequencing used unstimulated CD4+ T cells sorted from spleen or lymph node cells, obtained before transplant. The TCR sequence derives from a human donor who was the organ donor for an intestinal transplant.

CDR3 in amino acids: CAWSARSNQPQHF. CDR3 nucleotide sequence: TGTGCCTGGAGCGCAAGAAGCAATCAGCCCCAGCATTTT. This rearrangement joins TRBV30 to TRBJ1-5; unclear D gene. This CDR3 is 13 amino acids long. V was cut by 3 bases and J by 1 base, with 7 bases left in between. Germline CDR1 is GTSNPN and CDR2 is SVGIG (reference sequence).